The T cell receptor beta chain under discussion was sequenced for a study of OX40 agonist ivuxolimab in advanced cancers. The length of the CDR3 is 14 residues. CDR1 is MDHEN and CDR2 is SYDVKM in the germline V gene. The V segment lost 5 bases and the J segment 3 bases; nucleotides outside the gene matches: 6. Repertoires were generated with immunoSEQ multiplex PCR, while TCRdb's copy carries only in-frame clones and drops some. The sample lists 40,000 to 50,000 clones, around 84% occurring once. The receptor was isolated from an adult with an advanced solid tumor such as melanoma, head and neck, liver or kidney cancer. The J gene is TRBJ2-7, the V gene TRBV28, with 8 bases aligning to TRBD1. The input for sequencing was CD4+ or CD8+ T cells sorted from blood, taken in a trial of the OX40 agonist ivuxolimab. The CDR3 region is CASSPGQGVYEQYF. Here the CDR3 DNA reads TGTGCCAGCAGTCCCGGACAGGGAGTCTACGAGCAGTACTTC.